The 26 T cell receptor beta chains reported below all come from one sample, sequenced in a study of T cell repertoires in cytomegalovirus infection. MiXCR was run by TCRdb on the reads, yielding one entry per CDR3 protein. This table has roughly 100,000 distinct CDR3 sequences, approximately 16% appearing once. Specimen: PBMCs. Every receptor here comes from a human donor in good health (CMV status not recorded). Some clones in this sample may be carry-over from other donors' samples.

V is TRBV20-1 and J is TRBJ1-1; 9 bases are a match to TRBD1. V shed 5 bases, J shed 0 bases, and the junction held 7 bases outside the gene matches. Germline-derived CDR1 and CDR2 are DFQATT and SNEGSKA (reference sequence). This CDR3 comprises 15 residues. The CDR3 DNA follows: TGCAGTGCTCCCCCGTGGGACAGGGTGAACACTGAAGCTTTCTTT. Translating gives CSAPPWDRVNTEAFF.

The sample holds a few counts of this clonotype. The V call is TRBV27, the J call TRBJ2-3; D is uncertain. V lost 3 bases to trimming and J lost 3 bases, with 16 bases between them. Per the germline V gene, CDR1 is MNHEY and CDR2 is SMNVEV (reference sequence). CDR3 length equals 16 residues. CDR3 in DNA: TGTGCCAGCAGTTTCCTGGCAGGCGTGCATACAGATACGCAGTATTTT. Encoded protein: CASSFLAGVHTDTQYF.

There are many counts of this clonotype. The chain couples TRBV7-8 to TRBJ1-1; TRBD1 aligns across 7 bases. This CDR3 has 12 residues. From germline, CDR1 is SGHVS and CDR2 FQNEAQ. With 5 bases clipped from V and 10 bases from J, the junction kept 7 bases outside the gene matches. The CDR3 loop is CASSLRQGTAFF. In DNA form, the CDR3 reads TGTGCCAGCAGCCTCCGACAGGGAACAGCTTTCTTT.

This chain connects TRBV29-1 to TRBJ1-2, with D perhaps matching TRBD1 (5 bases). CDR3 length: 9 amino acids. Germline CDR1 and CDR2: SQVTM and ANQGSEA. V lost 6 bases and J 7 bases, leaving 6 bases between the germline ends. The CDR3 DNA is TGCAGCGTCACAGGTGGCTACACCTTC. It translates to CSVTGGYTF. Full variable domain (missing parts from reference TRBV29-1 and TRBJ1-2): SAVISQKPSRDICQRGTSLTIQCQVDSQVTMMFWYRQQPGQSLTLIATANQGSEATYESGFVIDKFPISRPNLTFSTLTVSNMSPEDSSIYLCSVTGGYTFGSGTRLTVV.

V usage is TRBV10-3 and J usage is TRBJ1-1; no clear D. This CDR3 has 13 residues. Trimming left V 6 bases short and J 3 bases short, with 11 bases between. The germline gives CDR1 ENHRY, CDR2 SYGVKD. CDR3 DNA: TGTGCCATCAGACGGGGTAGCGACACTGAAGCTTTCTTT. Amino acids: CAIRRGSDTEAFF.

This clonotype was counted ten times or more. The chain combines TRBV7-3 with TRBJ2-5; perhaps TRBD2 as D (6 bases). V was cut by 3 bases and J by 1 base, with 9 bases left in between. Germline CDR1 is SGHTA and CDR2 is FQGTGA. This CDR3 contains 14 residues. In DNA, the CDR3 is TGTGCCAGCAGCTTGGGGGGAGCCCAAGAGACCCAGTACTTC. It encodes CASSLGGAQETQYF.

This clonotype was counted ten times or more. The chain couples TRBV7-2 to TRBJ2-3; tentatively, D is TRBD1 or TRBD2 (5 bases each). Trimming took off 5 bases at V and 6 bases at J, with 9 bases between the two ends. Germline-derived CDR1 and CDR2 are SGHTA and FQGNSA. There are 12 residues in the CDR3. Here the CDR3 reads CASSPRDDTQYF. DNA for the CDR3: TGTGCCAGCAGCCCGAGGGACGATACGCAGTATTTT.

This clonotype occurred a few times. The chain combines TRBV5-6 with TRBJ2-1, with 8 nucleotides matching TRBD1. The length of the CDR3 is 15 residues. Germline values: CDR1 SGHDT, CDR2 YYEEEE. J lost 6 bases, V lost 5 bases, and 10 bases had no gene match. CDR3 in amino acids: CASSPDRGTRNEQFF. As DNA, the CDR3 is TGTGCCAGCAGTCCTGACAGGGGCACACGCAATGAGCAGTTCTTC.

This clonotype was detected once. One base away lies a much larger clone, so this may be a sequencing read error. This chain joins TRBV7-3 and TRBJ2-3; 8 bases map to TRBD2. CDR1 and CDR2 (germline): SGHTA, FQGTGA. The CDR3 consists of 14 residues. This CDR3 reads CASNAGGPGDMQYF. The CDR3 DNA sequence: TGTGCCAGCAACGCGGGGGGCCCCGGAGATATGCAGTATTTT.

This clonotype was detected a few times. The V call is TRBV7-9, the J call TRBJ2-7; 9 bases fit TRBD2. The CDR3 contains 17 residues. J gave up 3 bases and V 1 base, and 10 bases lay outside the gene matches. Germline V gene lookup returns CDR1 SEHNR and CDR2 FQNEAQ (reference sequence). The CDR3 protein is CASSLGGLTSGRYEQYF. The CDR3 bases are TGTGCCAGCAGCTTAGGAGGCCTAACTAGCGGGCGCTACGAGCAGTACTTC.

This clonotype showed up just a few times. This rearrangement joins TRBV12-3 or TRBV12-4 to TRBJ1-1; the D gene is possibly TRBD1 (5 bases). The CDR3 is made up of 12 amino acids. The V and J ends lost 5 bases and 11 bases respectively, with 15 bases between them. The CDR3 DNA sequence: TGTGCCAGCAGTCTTAACAATGGGGCGGCTTTCTTT. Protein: CASSLNNGAAFF.

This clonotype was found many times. The CDR3 nucleotides are TGTGCCAGCAGCTTAGGACAGGCCCGAGGGCAAGAGACCCAGTACTTC. Translating it yields CASSLGQARGQETQYF. This chain links TRBV11-2 with TRBJ2-5; D possibly corresponds to TRBD1 (6 bases). V was shortened by 1 base and J by 2 bases, with 14 bases between the two germline ends. The CDR3 has 16 amino acids. Germline V gene data show CDR1 as SGHAT and CDR2 as FQNNGV.

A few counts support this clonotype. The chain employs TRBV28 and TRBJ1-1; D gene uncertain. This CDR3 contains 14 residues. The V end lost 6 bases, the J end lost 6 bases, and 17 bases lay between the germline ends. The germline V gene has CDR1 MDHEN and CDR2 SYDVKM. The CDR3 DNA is TGTGCCAGCAGGCACAGTGGCTCGGACGCTGAAGCTTTCTTT. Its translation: CASRHSGSDAEAFF.

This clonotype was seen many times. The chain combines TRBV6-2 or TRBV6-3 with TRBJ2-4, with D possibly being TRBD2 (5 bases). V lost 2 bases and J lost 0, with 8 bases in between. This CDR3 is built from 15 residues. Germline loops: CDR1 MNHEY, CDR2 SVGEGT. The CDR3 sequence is CASSYGSRAKNIQYF. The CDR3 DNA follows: TGTGCCAGCAGTTACGGGAGCAGAGCCAAAAACATTCAGTACTTC.

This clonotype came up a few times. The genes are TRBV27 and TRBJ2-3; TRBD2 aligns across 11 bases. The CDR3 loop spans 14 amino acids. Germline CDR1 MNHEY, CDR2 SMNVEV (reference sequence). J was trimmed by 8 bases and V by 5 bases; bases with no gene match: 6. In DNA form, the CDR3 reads TGTGCCAGCAGTCTTAGCGGGGGGGCCTCTACGCAGTATTTT. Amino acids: CASSLSGGASTQYF.

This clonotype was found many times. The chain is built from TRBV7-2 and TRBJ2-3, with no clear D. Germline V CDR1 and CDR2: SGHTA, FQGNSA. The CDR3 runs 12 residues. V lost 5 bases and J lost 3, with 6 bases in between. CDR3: CASSPTTDTQYF. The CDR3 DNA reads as TGTGCCAGCAGCCCTACTACAGATACGCAGTATTTT.

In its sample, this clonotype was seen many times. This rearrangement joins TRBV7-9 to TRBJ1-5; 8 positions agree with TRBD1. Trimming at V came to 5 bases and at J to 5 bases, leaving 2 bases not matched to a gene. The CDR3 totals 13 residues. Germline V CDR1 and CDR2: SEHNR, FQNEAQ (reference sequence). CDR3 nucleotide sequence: TGTGCCAGCAGCCTGACAGGGGATCAGCCCCAGCATTTT. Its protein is CASSLTGDQPQHF.

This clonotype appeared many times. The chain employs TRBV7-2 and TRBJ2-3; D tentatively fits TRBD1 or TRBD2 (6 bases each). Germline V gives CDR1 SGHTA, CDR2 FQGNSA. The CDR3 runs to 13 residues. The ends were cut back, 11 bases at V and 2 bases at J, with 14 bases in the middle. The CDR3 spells CASTGALTDTQYF. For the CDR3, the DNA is TGTGCCTCGACGGGGGCCCTCACAGATACGCAGTATTTT.

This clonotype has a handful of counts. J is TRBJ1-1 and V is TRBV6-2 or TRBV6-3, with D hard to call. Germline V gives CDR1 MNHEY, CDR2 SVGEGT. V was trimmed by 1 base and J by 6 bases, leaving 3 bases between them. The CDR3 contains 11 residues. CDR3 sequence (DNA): TGTGCCAGCAGTTACTGGTCTGAAGCTTTCTTT. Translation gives CASSYWSEAFF.

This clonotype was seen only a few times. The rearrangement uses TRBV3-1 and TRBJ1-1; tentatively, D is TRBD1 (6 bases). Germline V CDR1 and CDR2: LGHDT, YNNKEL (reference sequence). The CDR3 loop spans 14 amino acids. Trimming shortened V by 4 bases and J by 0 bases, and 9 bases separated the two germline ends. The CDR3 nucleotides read TGTGCCAGCAGCCGCCGGGGGCTGAACACTGAAGCTTTCTTT. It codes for CASSRRGLNTEAFF.

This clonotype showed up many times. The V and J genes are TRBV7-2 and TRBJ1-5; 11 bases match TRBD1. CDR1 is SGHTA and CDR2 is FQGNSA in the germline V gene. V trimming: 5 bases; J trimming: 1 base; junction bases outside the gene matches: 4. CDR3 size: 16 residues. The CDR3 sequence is CASSPRDRGSNQPQHF. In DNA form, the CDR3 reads TGTGCCAGCAGCCCAAGGGACAGGGGGAGCAATCAGCCCCAGCATTTT. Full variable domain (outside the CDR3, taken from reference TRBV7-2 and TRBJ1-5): GAGVSQSPSNKVTEKGKDVELRCDPISGHTALYWYRQSLGQGLEFLIYFQGNSAPDKSGLPSDRFSAERTGGSVSTLTIQRTQQEDSAVYLCASSPRDRGSNQPQHFGDGTRLSIL.

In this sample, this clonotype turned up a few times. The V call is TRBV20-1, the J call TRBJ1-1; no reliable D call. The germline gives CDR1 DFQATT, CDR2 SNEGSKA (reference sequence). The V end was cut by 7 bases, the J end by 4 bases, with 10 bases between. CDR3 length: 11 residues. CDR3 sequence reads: CSGESGTEAFF. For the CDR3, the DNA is TGCAGTGGAGAGTCCGGCACTGAAGCTTTCTTT.

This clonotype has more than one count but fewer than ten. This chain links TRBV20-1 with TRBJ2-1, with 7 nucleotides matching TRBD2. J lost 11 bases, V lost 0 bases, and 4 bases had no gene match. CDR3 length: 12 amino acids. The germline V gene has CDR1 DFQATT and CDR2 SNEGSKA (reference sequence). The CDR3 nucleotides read TGCAGTGCTAGAGATGGGCGGGGGAAGCAGTTCTTC. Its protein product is CSARDGRGKQFF.

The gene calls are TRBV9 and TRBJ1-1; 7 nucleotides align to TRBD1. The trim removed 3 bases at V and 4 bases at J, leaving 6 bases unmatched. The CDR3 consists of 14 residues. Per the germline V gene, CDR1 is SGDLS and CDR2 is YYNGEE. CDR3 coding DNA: TGTGCCAGCAGCGCGCCAGGGGGGAGCACTGAAGCTTTCTTT. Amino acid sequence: CASSAPGGSTEAFF.

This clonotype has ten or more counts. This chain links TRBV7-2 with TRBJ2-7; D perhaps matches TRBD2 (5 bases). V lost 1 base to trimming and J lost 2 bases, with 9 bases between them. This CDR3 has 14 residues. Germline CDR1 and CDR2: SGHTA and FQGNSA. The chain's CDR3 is CASSLGGIPYEQYF. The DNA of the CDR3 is TGTGCCAGCAGCTTAGGAGGGATCCCCTACGAGCAGTACTTC.

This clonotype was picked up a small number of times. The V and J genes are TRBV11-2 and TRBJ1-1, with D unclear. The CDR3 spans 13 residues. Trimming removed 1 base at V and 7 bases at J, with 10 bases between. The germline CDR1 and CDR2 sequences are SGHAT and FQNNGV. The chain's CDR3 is CASSLVARHEAFF. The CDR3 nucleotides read TGTGCCAGCAGCTTAGTTGCGCGGCATGAAGCTTTCTTT.